The 18 T cell receptor beta chains given below trace back to one sample, sequenced in a study of response to subunit inactivated influenza vaccine. TCRdb processed the RT-PCR reads anew with MiXCR; each CDR3 protein has one entry. The sample lists more than 550,000 distinct CDR3 sequences, 10% to 12% occurring once. The sample also formed part of further work on T cells expressing NK-cell markers. That study adds: The authors made TCR beta cDNA libraries by 5'RACE template switching. This switching added a universal primer site and UMIs.

Sequenced material: PBMCs from blood, taken on the day of vaccination. Receptors were obtained from a man in his forties or fifties who received an inactivated influenza vaccine.

This clonotype was seen repeatedly, ten times or more. V gene TRBV20-1 combines with J gene TRBJ2-1; 9 nucleotides agree with TRBD1. CDR1 and CDR2 from the germline V gene are DFQATT and SNEGSKA (reference sequence). V shed 2 bases and J 4 bases; nucleotides not matched to a gene: 3. The CDR3 covers 14 residues. Here the CDR3 DNA reads TGCAGTGCTAGACCCGGGACAGGGTACAATGAGCAGTTCTTC. This codes for CSARPGTGYNEQFF.

The V call is TRBV6-1, the J call TRBJ2-7; perhaps TRBD1 as D (6 bases). CDR3 length equals 14 residues. V was cut by 6 bases and J by 0 bases, with 12 bases left in between. Per the germline V gene, CDR1 is MNHNS and CDR2 is SASEGT. CDR3 bases: TGTGCCAGCAGGCCTTACAGGGACTCCTACGAGCAGTACTTC. Amino acid sequence: CASRPYRDSYEQYF.

The table lists this clonotype with many counts. V gene TRBV20-1 combines with J gene TRBJ1-5; 8 nucleotides agree with TRBD1. The V gene end was trimmed by 1 base and the J gene end by 5 bases; junction bases not matched to a gene: 1. Germline V CDR1 and CDR2: DFQATT, SNEGSKA (reference sequence). The CDR3 consists of 13 residues. The CDR3 spells CSARGQGYQPQHF. DNA for the CDR3: TGCAGTGCTAGAGGACAGGGGTATCAGCCCCAGCATTTT.

In its sample, this clonotype was seen many times. The chain is built from TRBV24-1 and TRBJ2-1; 7 bases line up with TRBD2. V trimming: 4 bases; J trimming: 6 bases; junction bases outside the gene matches: 5. Germline V gene sequence: CDR1 KGHDR, CDR2 SFDVKD. The CDR3 covers 14 residues. The CDR3 DNA reads TGTGCCACCAGTGACCGGACTAGGGTCAATGAGCAGTTCTTC. It yields the protein CATSDRTRVNEQFF.

The genes are TRBV6-6 and TRBJ1-3; no definite D call. The CDR3 has 12 amino acids. V lost 10 bases to trimming and J lost 0 bases, with 7 bases between them. Germline CDR1 and CDR2: MNHNY and SVGAGI (reference sequence). The CDR3 nucleotides are TGTGCCACAGGACCCTCTGGAAACACCATATATTTT. Translated, it gives CATGPSGNTIYF.

The chain is built from TRBV7-9 and TRBJ2-1, with D possibly being TRBD2 (5 bases). Trimming cost V 2 bases and J 0 bases, with 11 bases left between them. CDR1 SEHNR and CDR2 FQNEAQ come from the germline V gene (reference sequence). The CDR3 has 16 amino acids. The CDR3 region has the DNA TGTGCCAGCAGCTTATCCGGGGTTTCCTCCTACAATGAGCAGTTCTTC. Its protein is CASSLSGVSSYNEQFF.

The CDR3 spells CASRYGSTNTGELFF. The CDR3 nucleotides are TGTGCCAGCAGGTACGGCTCGACCAACACCGGGGAGCTGTTTTTT. This chain uses TRBV28 with TRBJ2-2; D remains ambiguous. The V gene lost 6 bases and the J gene lost 2 bases, with 13 bases spanning the gap. The germline V gene encodes CDR1 MDHEN and CDR2 SYDVKM. The CDR3 extends over 15 amino acids.

This clonotype has only a few counts. The CDR3 here is CSASVGPYEQYF. The CDR3 nucleotides are TGCAGTGCTAGTGTAGGCCCCTACGAGCAGTACTTC. The J gene is TRBJ2-7, the V gene TRBV20-1; D call uncertain. Germline V gene sequence: CDR1 DFQATT, CDR2 SNEGSKA (reference sequence). V lost 3 bases to trimming and J lost 2 bases, with 8 bases between them. The CDR3 sequence is 12 residues long.

V and J are TRBV19 and TRBJ2-1; D is unclear. Germline-derived CDR1 and CDR2 are LNHDA and SQIVND (reference sequence). CDR3 length: 16 amino acids. The V end was cut by 1 base, the J end by 3 bases, with 13 bases between. CDR3 in amino acids: CASSIAPRGFYNEQFF. In DNA form, the CDR3 reads TGTGCCAGTAGTATAGCCCCTCGTGGATTCTACAATGAGCAGTTCTTC.

This clonotype was counted a few times. This chain links TRBV12-3 or TRBV12-4 with TRBJ2-3; D possibly matches TRBD1 or TRBD2 (5 bases each). Trimming took 7 bases from V and 1 from J, leaving 12 bases between them. The CDR3 is made up of 14 amino acids. In DNA, the CDR3 is TGTGCCAGCACCCTCGGGGACGGCACAGATACGCAGTATTTT. Protein: CASTLGDGTDTQYF.

This clonotype was observed a handful of times. The chain combines TRBV15 with TRBJ2-2; the D gene is possibly TRBD1 (6 bases). Trimming took off 0 bases at V and 4 bases at J, with 15 bases between the two ends. The CDR3 has 17 residues. The V gene's germline CDR1 is LNHNV and CDR2 YYDKDF (reference sequence). The CDR3 spells CATSRDKGVLLTGELFF. The DNA for the CDR3 is TGTGCCACCAGCAGAGATAAGGGGGTCTTGCTCACCGGGGAGCTGTTTTTT.

V is TRBV20-1 and J is TRBJ1-1; no clear D. V gave up 5 bases and J gave up 0 bases, with 7 bases separating them. The CDR3 contains 12 residues. Germline V gene sequence: CDR1 DFQATT, CDR2 SNEGSKA (reference sequence). CDR3 nucleotides: TGCAGTGCTCCATCCTTGAACACTGAAGCTTTCTTT. It encodes CSAPSLNTEAFF.

This clonotype was recorded many times. This chain connects TRBV2 to TRBJ2-1; 8 bases are a match to TRBD2. The CDR3 runs to 17 residues. Germline V gene lookup returns CDR1 SNHLY and CDR2 FYNNEI. V lost 3 bases and J lost 5; bases outside the gene matches: 12. CDR3 sequence reads: CASSDFGVAGLDNEQFF. The CDR3 nucleotides are TGTGCCAGCAGTGATTTCGGGGTAGCGGGACTAGACAATGAGCAGTTCTTC.

There are many counts of this clonotype. The V call is TRBV5-1, the J call TRBJ2-7; D remains ambiguous. Deletions cut 0 bases from V and 5 bases from J, with 9 bases between. The CDR3 loop spans 13 amino acids. Germline V gene lookup returns CDR1 SGHRS and CDR2 YFSETQ. CDR3 residues: CASSLAVSHEQYF. The CDR3 bases are TGCGCCAGCAGCTTGGCCGTTAGCCACGAGCAGTACTTC.

The chain recombines TRBV5-1 with TRBJ2-2; D is ambiguous. V was shortened by 4 bases and J by 6 bases, with 16 bases between the two germline ends. Germline V lookup: CDR1 SGHRS, CDR2 YFSETQ. The CDR3 extends over 15 amino acids. Written as DNA, the CDR3 is TGCGCCAGCAGCCCCGCGACATCCGAGTCCGGGGAGCTGTTTTTT. Translating gives CASSPATSESGELFF.

CDR3 bases: TGCAGTGCTCCCCAGGGTTTCGAAGCTTTCTTT. Protein sequence: CSAPQGFEAFF. The V and J genes are TRBV20-1 and TRBJ1-1, with a tentative D call TRBD1 (5 bases). The CDR3 runs 11 residues. Trimming removed 5 bases at V and 8 bases at J, with 12 bases between. Germline loops: CDR1 DFQATT, CDR2 SNEGSKA (reference sequence).

This clonotype has a handful of counts. The genes are TRBV19 and TRBJ1-6; D is perhaps TRBD1 (5 bases). CDR1 LNHDA and CDR2 SQIVND come from the germline V gene (reference sequence). V was cut by 1 base and J by 8 bases, with 9 bases left in between. The CDR3 has 14 residues. CDR3 coding DNA: TGTGCCAGTAGTATAGGAGGGGTGGATTCACCCCTCCACTTT. It translates to CASSIGGVDSPLHF.

This clonotype turned up a few times. The chain recombines TRBV30 with TRBJ2-5, with 9 bases identical to TRBD2. Trimming cost V 2 bases and J 5 bases; bases outside gene matches: 6. The CDR3 length is 14 residues. Germline V gives CDR1 GTSNPN, CDR2 SVGIG (reference sequence). In nucleotides, the CDR3 is TGTGCCTGGAGTCTAGCGGGGTATTCGGAGACCCAGTACTTC. Translating it yields CAWSLAGYSETQYF.